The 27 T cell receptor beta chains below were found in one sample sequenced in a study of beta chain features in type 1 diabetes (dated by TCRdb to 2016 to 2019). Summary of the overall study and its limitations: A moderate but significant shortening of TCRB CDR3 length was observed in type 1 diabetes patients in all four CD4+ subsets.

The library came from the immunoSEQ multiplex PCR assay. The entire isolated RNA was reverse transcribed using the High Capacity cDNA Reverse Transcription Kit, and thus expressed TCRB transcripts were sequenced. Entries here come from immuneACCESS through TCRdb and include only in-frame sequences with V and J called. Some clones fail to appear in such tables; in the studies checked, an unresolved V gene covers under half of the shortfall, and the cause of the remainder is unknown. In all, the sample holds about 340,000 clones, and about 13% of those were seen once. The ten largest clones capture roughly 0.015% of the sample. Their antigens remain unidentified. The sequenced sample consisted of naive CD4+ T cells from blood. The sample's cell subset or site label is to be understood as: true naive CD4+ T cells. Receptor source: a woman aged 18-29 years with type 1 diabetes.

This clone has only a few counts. This CDR3 is CAWSVLGGPMDQPQHF. Here the CDR3 DNA reads TGTGCCTGGAGTGTACTTGGGGGCCCGATGGATCAGCCCCAGCATTTT. The chain has TRBV30 and TRBJ1-5, with a possible D match to TRBD1 (6 bases). Germline values: CDR1 GTSNPN, CDR2 SVGIG (reference sequence). The V end was cut by 0 bases, the J end by 5 bases, with 17 bases between. This CDR3 region has 16 residues.

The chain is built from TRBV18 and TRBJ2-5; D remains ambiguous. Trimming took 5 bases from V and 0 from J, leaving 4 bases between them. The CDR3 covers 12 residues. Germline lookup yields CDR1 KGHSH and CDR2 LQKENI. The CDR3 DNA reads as TGTGCCAGCTCATCAAACCAAGAGACCCAGTACTTC. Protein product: CASSSNQETQYF.

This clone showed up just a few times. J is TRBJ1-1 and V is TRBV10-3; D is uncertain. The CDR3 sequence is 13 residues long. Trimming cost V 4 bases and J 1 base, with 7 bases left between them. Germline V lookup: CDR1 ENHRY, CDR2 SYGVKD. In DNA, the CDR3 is TGTGCCATCAGTGTTTTAGAGAACACTGAAGCTTTCTTT. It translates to CAISVLENTEAFF.

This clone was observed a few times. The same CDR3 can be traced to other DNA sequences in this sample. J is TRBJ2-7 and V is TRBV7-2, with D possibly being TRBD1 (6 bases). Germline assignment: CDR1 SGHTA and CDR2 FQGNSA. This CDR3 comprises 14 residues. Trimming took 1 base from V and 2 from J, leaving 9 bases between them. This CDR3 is CASSLGQGTYEQYF. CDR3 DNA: TGTGCCAGCAGCTTAGGTCAGGGGACCTACGAGCAGTACTTC.

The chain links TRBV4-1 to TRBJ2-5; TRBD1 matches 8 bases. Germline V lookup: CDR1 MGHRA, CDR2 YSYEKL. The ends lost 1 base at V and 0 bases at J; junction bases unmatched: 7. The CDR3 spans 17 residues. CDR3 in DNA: TGCGCCAGCAGCCAAGTTGCAGGGACAGGCTACCAAGAGACCCAGTACTTC. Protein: CASSQVAGTGYQETQYF.

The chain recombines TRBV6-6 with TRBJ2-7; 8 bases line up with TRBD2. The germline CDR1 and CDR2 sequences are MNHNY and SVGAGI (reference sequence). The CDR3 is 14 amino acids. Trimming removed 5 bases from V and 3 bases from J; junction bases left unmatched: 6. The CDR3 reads CASSPGLADYEQYF. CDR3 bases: TGTGCCAGCAGTCCCGGACTAGCAGACTACGAGCAGTACTTC.

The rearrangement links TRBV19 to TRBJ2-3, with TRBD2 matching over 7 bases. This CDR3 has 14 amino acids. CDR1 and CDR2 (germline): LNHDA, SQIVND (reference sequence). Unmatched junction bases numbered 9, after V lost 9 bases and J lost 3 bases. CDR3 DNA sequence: TGTGCCAGCATGGCAGCGGGATGGACAGATACGCAGTATTTT. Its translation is CASMAAGWTDTQYF.

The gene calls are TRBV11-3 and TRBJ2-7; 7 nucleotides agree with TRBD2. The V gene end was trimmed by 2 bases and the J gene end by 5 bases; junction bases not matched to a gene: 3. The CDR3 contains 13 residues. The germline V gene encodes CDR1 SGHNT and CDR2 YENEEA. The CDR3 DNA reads TGTGCCAGCAGCTTACGACTAGCTGACGAGCAGTACGTC. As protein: CASSLRLADEQYV.

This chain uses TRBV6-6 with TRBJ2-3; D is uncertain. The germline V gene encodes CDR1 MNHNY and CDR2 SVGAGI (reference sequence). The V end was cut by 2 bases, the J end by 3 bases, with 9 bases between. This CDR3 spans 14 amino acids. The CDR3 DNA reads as TGTGCCAGCAGTTACCCCGTTTTAACAGATACGCAGTATTTT. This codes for CASSYPVLTDTQYF.

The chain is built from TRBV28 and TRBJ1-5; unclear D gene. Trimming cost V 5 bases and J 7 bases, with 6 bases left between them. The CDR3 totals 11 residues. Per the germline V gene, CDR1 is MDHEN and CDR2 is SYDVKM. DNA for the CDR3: TGTGCCAGCAGTCCATCCCAGCCCCAGCATTTT. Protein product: CASSPSQPQHF.

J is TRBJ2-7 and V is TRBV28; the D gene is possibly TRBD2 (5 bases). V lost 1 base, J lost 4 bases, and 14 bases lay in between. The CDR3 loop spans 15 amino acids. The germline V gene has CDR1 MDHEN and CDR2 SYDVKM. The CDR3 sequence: CASSLSGSLMYEQYF. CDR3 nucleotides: TGTGCCAGCAGTTTATCGGGATCCCTAATGTACGAGCAGTACTTC.

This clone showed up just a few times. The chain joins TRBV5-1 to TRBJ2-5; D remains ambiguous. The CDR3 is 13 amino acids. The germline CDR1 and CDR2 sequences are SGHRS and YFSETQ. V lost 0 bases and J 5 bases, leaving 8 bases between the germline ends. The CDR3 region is CASSLGPQETQYF. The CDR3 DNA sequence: TGCGCCAGCAGCTTGGGGCCTCAGGAGACCCAGTACTTC.

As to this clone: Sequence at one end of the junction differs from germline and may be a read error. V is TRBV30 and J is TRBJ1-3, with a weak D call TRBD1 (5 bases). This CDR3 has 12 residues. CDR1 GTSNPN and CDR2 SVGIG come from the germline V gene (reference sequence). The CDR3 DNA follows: TGTGCCTGGAGTGTGACCCAGGGTGTATTCTTTTTT. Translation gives CAWSVTQGVFFF.

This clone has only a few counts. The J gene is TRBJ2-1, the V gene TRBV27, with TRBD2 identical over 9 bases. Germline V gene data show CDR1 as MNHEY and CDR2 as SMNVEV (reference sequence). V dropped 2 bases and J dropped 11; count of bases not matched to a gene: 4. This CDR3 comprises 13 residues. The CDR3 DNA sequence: TGTGCCAGCAGTTTAAGGGGACTAGCACAGCAGTTCTTC. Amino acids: CASSLRGLAQQFF.

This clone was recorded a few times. The CDR3 DNA reads TGTGCCATCAAGCGCGGGAGCGAGGGCACCGGGGAGCTGTTTTTT. Amino acids: CAIKRGSEGTGELFF. The chain carries TRBV10-3 and TRBJ2-2, with 7 bases lining up with TRBD2. The V gene end was trimmed by 7 bases and the J gene end by 4 bases; junction bases not matched to a gene: 9. This CDR3 has 15 residues. CDR1 is ENHRY, CDR2 SYGVKD, per germline.

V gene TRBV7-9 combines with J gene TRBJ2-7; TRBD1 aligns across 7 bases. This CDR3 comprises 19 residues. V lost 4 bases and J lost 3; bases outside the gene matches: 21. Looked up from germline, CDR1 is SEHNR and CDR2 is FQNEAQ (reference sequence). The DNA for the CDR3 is TGTGCCAGCAGCTCACTAACGAGACAGGGAACTCATGCTTACTACGAGCAGTACTTC. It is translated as CASSSLTRQGTHAYYEQYF.

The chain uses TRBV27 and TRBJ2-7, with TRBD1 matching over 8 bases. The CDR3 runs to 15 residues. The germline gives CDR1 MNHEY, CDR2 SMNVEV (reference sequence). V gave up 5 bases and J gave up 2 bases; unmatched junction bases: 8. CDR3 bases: TGTGCCAGCAGTCCCCAGACAGGGGCCCCCTACGAGCAGTACTTC. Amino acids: CASSPQTGAPYEQYF.

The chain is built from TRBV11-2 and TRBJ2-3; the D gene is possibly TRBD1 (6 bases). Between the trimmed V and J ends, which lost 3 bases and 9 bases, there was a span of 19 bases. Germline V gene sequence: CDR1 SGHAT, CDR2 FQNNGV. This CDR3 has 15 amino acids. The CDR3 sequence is CASSFAGAARETQYF. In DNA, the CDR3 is TGTGCCAGCAGCTTCGCAGGGGCCGCGAGAGAAACGCAGTATTTT.

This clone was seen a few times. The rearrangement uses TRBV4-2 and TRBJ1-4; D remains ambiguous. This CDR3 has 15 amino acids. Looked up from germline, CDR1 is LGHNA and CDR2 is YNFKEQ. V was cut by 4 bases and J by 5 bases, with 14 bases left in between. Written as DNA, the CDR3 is TGTGCCAGCAGCCGAGCCCTGGTCTACAATGAAAAACTGTTTTTT. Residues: CASSRALVYNEKLFF.

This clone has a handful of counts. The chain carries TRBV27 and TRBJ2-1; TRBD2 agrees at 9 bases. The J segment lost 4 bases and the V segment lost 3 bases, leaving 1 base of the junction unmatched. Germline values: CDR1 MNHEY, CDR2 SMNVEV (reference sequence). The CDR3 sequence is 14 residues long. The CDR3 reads CASSFTSGYNEQFF. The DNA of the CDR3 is TGTGCCAGCAGTTTCACTAGCGGGTACAATGAGCAGTTCTTC.

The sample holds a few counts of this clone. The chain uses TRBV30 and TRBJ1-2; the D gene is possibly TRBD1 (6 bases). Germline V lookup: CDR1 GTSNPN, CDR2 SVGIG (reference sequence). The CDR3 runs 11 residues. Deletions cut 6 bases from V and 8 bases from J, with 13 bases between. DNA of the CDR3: TGTGCCTGTACTACAGGGAACGGCTACACCTTC. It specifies CACTTGNGYTF. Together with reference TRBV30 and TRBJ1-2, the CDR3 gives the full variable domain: SQTIHQWPATLVQPVGSPLSLECTVEGTSNPNLYWYRQAAGRGLQLLFYSVGIGQISSEVPQNLSASRPQDRQFILSSKKLLLSDSGFYLCACTTGNGYTFGSGTRLTVV.

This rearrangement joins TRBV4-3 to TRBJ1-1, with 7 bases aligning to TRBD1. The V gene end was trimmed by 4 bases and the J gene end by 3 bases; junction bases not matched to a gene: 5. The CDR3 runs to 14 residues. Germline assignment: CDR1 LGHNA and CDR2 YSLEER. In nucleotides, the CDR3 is TGCGCCAGCAGCCTGTACCAGGGGGACACTGAAGCTTTCTTT. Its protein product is CASSLYQGDTEAFF.

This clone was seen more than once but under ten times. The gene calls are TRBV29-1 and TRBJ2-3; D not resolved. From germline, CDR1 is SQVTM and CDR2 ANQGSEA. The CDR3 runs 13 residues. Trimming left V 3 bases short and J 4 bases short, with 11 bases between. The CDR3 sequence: CSVEVSAADTQYF. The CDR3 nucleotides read TGCAGCGTTGAGGTCTCGGCGGCAGATACGCAGTATTTT.

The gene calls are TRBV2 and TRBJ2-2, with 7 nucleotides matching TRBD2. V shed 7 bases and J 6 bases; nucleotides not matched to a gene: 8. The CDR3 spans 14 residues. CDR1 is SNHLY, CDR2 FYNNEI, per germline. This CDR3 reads CASTAGVRAGELFF. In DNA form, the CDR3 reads TGTGCCAGCACCGCGGGAGTGAGAGCCGGGGAGCTGTTTTTT. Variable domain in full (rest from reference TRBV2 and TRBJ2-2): EPEVTQTPSHQVTQMGQEVILRCVPISNHLYFYWYRQILGQKVEFLVSFYNNEISEKSEIFDDQFSVERPDGSNFTLKIRSTKLEDSAMYFCASTAGVRAGELFFGEGSRLTVL.

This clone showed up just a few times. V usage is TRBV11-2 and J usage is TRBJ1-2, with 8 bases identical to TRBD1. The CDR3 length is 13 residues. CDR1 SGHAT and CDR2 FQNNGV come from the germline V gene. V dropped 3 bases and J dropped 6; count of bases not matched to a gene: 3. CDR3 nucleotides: TGTGCCAGCAGCTTCCGACAGGGGAATGGCTACACCTTC. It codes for CASSFRQGNGYTF.

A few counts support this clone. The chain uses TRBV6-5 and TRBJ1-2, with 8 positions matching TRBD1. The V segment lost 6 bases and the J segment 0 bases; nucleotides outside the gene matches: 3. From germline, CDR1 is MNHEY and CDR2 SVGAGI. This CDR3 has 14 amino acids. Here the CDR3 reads CASRVTGANYGYTF. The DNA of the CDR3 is TGTGCCAGCAGAGTGACAGGGGCTAACTATGGCTACACCTTC.

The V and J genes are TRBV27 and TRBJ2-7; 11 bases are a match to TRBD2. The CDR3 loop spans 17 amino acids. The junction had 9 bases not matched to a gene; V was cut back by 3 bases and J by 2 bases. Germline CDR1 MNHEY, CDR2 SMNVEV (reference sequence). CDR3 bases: TGTGCCAGCAGTTTTGTGGCTAGCGGGAGGTGGACCTACGAGCAGTACTTC. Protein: CASSFVASGRWTYEQYF.